Listed here are 20 T cell receptor beta chains from one sample, sequenced in a study of patients and donors after allogeneic stem cell transplantation. Each CDR3 protein is one row after TCRdb ran MiXCR on the RT-PCR reads. The data show about 160,000 distinct CDR3 sequences, 30% seen once. Source material: blood, either unsorted or a sorted T cell fraction (not recorded which). The receptors here all came from a human donor who was either an allogeneic HSCT recipient or a stem cell or donor lymphocyte infusion donor (not recorded which). It is not recorded whose cells these are; they may come from a transplant donor.

This clonotype was picked up one time. This chain joins TRBV7-3 and TRBJ1-1; D remains unclear. CDR1 and CDR2 (germline): SGHTA, FQGTGA. The CDR3 totals 13 residues. The V and J ends lost 5 bases and 6 bases respectively, with 13 bases between them. The CDR3: CASSPTGVSEAFF. The CDR3 region has the DNA TGTGCCAGCAGCCCGACGGGAGTCTCTGAAGCTTTCTTT.

This clonotype was recorded many times. CDR3 in amino acids: CASCIGTTANYGYTF. CDR3 DNA sequence: TGTGCCAGCTGTATTGGTACGACAGCAAACTATGGCTACACCTTC. The J gene is TRBJ1-2, the V gene TRBV12-3 or TRBV12-4; possible D gene TRBD1, 5 bases. Trimming removed 8 bases at V and 2 bases at J, with 18 bases between. There are 15 residues in the CDR3.

The CDR3 here is CASSLAGDGETQYF. The CDR3 DNA reads TGTGCCAGCAGTTTGGCAGGGGACGGGGAGACCCAGTACTTC. The chain carries TRBV28 and TRBJ2-5, with D tentatively TRBD1 (6 bases). The CDR3 loop spans 14 amino acids. The V gene's germline CDR1 is MDHEN and CDR2 SYDVKM. Trimming took off 3 bases at V and 5 bases at J, with 13 bases between the two ends.

This clonotype was detected only a few times. The genes are TRBV5-6 and TRBJ2-1; 8 bases line up with TRBD2. This CDR3 is 16 amino acids long. From germline, CDR1 is SGHDT and CDR2 YYEEEE. With V trimmed by 0 bases and J by 4 bases, 6 bases remained unmatched. CDR3 protein: CASSLAVTSAYNEQFF. CDR3 DNA: TGTGCCAGCAGCTTGGCGGTGACTAGCGCTTACAATGAGCAGTTCTTC.

This clonotype was seen a handful of times. The chain employs TRBV20-1 and TRBJ1-2, with D uncertain. CDR1 is DFQATT and CDR2 is SNEGSKA in the germline V gene (reference sequence). The CDR3 length is 14 residues. V was cut by 3 bases and J by 0 bases, with 11 bases left in between. CDR3 sequence (DNA): TGCAGTGCTAGGGCGGCGGAATCTAACTATGGCTACACCTTC. Translating gives CSARAAESNYGYTF.

The genes are TRBV7-2 and TRBJ2-1; 10 bases line up with TRBD2. The CDR3 is 16 residues long. Germline loops: CDR1 SGHTA, CDR2 FQGNSA. J lost 7 bases, V lost 5 bases, and 11 bases had no gene match. The CDR3 DNA follows: TGTGCCAGCAGCGAACCAGCGGGAGGGCCGCGAAATGAGCAGTTCTTC. It specifies CASSEPAGGPRNEQFF.

J is TRBJ2-3 and V is TRBV6-2 or TRBV6-3, with 7 nucleotides matching TRBD2. CDR3 length: 23 residues. After removal of 1 base from V and 2 bases from J, the junction contained 27 bases not matched to a gene. Germline V gene data show CDR1 as MNHEY and CDR2 as SVGEGT. The CDR3 DNA reads as TGTGCCAGCAGTTACTTTCCGATGGCCCCCGGATGGAGTAGCGGGTCGGACACAGATACGCAGTATTTT. Its protein is CASSYFPMAPGWSSGSDTDTQYF.

The rearrangement uses TRBV28 and TRBJ2-1, with 7 bases matching TRBD2. This CDR3 region has 14 residues. Trimming removed 7 bases from V and 7 bases from J; junction bases left unmatched: 10. The germline V gene encodes CDR1 MDHEN and CDR2 SYDVKM. CDR3 protein: CASITGGSRNEQFF. DNA of the CDR3: TGTGCCAGCATCACGGGCGGGAGTAGGAATGAGCAGTTCTTC.

The CDR3 protein is CASTLGRGKSYEQYF. In DNA, the CDR3 is TGTGCCAGCACCCTAGGGCGGGGGAAGTCCTACGAGCAGTACTTC. The chain links TRBV11-2 to TRBJ2-7, with 7 bases lining up with TRBD2. This CDR3 contains 15 residues. V was clipped by 7 bases and J by 1 base; unmatched bases: 10. Germline V gives CDR1 SGHAT, CDR2 FQNNGV.

The rearrangement joins TRBV4-2 to TRBJ1-2; D perhaps matches TRBD1 (5 bases). Germline loops: CDR1 LGHNA, CDR2 YNFKEQ. V was clipped by 0 bases and J by 4 bases, with 6 bases between them. The CDR3 loop spans 13 amino acids. The CDR3 region has the DNA TGTGCCAGCAGCCAAGATGGGGGCTATGGCTACACCTTC. Amino acid sequence: CASSQDGGYGYTF.

This clonotype has just a few counts. V and J are TRBV7-2 and TRBJ2-2; D is undetermined. The germline V and J ends were trimmed by 7 bases and 4 bases, with 13 bases remaining between them. The CDR3 sequence is 14 residues long. Germline assignment: CDR1 SGHTA and CDR2 FQGNSA. CDR3 bases: TGTGCCAGCAACATCCGCCCGAGCACCGGGGAGCTGTTTTTT. The encoded protein is CASNIRPSTGELFF.

The rearrangement uses TRBV6-1 and TRBJ1-2; no reliable D call. Deletions cut 4 bases from V and 8 bases from J, with 11 bases between. Germline V gives CDR1 MNHNS, CDR2 SASEGT. The CDR3 is 12 amino acids. Here the CDR3 reads CASSGPNRGYTF. The DNA for the CDR3 is TGTGCCAGCAGTGGGCCCAACCGGGGCTACACCTTC.

This clonotype was seen many times. The rearrangement joins TRBV12-3 or TRBV12-4 to TRBJ1-1; 7 positions agree with TRBD1. The J segment lost 5 bases and the V segment lost 7 bases, leaving 10 bases of the junction unmatched. The CDR3 extends over 14 amino acids. CDR3 DNA: TGTGCCAGCACCAAGGGGGCAGGGGAAACTGAAGCTTTCTTT. It encodes CASTKGAGETEAFF.

This chain links TRBV12-3 or TRBV12-4 with TRBJ2-7; D is perhaps TRBD1 (5 bases). Trimming removed 6 bases at V and 3 bases at J, with 12 bases between. This CDR3 comprises 13 residues. In DNA form, the CDR3 reads TGTGCCAGCAGCCAAGACAGCATCTACGAGCAGTACTTC. Amino acid sequence: CASSQDSIYEQYF.

The chain employs TRBV5-6 and TRBJ1-5; TRBD1 matches at 8 bases. V lost 3 bases to trimming and J lost 0 bases; unmatched junction nucleotides: 5. Germline CDR1 and CDR2: SGHDT and YYEEEE. The CDR3 totals 16 residues. The CDR3 is CASSWWTGNSNQPQHF. The CDR3 nucleotides read TGTGCCAGCAGCTGGTGGACAGGGAATAGCAATCAGCCCCAGCATTTT.

The chain links TRBV6-6 to TRBJ2-7, with D possibly called TRBD1 or TRBD2 (7 bases each). Germline V lookup: CDR1 MNHNY, CDR2 SVGAGI (reference sequence). With 2 bases removed from V and 4 bases from J, the gap between germline ends came to 12 bases. The CDR3 runs to 14 residues. The CDR3 DNA reads as TGTGCCAGCAGTTACGACAGGGAGGGGTACGAGCAGTACTTC. It yields the protein CASSYDREGYEQYF.

A word on this clonotype: The junction departs from germline at one end; a sequencing error may be responsible. The rearrangement joins TRBV7-2 to TRBJ1-4; 10 bases fit TRBD1. From germline, CDR1 is SGHTA and CDR2 FQGNSA. The CDR3 consists of 14 residues. The CDR3 DNA follows: TGTGCCAGCAGCTCCCGACAGGGGGCTGAAAAACTGTTTTTC. Its translation is CASSSRQGAEKLFF.

The rearrangement joins TRBV7-9 to TRBJ1-1, with 8 bases that match TRBD1. The V gene end was trimmed by 1 base and the J gene end by 11 bases; junction bases not matched to a gene: 3. Germline CDR1 is SEHNR and CDR2 is FQNEAQ (reference sequence). This CDR3 spans 12 amino acids. The DNA for the CDR3 is TGTGCCAGCAGCTTAGGGACAGGGCTTGCTTTCTTT. It is translated as CASSLGTGLAFF.

This clonotype showed up just a few times. This chain uses TRBV11-2 with TRBJ2-5; TRBD2 might be the D (5 bases). The CDR3 totals 14 residues. V lost 3 bases and J lost 2, with 10 bases in between. Looked up from germline, CDR1 is SGHAT and CDR2 is FQNNGV. The CDR3 loop reads CASSFEGPQETQYF. In DNA form, the CDR3 reads TGTGCCAGCAGCTTTGAGGGTCCGCAAGAGACCCAGTACTTC.

This clonotype was seen repeatedly, ten times or more. This chain uses TRBV20-1 with TRBJ1-4, with 7 positions matching TRBD1. Per the germline V gene, CDR1 is DFQATT and CDR2 is SNEGSKA (reference sequence). V lost 0 bases and J lost 10; bases outside the gene matches: 5. The CDR3 is made up of 13 amino acids. The CDR3 loop is CSARDGDRGKLFF. The CDR3 coding sequence is TGCAGTGCTAGAGACGGGGACAGAGGAAAACTGTTTTTT.